These T cell receptor beta chains were read from a single sample in a study of cytomegalovirus exposure and HLA in healthy donors. The repertoire was sequenced with immunoSEQ multiplex PCR; TCRdb's copy has only in-frame clones and lacks some. The sample table sets out fewer than 250,000 clones. Sequenced material: PBMCs. These receptor sequences come from a woman aged 25-40 years in good health and CMV-seropositive. Both conserved end residues are trimmed from each CDR3.

V gene: TRBV12-5
CDR3 protein: ASGLVIGASGSPDTQY

V gene: TRBV7-8
CDR3 protein: ASSSTARVAEAF

V gene: TRBV4-1
CDR3 protein: ASSQGASGIIYGYT

V gene: TRBV7-9
CDR3 protein: ASSGRGTATGELF

V gene: TRBV7-9
CDR3 protein: ASSSRTGRTEAF

V gene: TRBV6-1
CDR3 protein: ASSEPGTGNEKLF

V gene: TRBV7-9
CDR3 protein: ASSPNGQNLYEQY

V gene: TRBV11-2
CDR3 protein: ASSLSLAEYNEQF

V gene: TRBV6-1
CDR3 protein: ASSEAGVGNQPQH

V gene: TRBV4-1
CDR3 protein: ASRTGSEQF

V gene: TRBV27
CDR3 protein: ASRRQTWTGAAEQF

V gene: TRBV9
CDR3 protein: ASSVGPVQETQY

V gene: TRBV9
CDR3 protein: ASSATGTGPTGELF

V gene: TRBV6-5
CDR3 protein: ATAPGVLQPQH

V gene: TRBV5-1
CDR3 protein: ASGVGGDTEAF

V gene: TRBV6-6
CDR3 protein: ASSWEQGFGYT

V gene: TRBV15
CDR3 protein: ATSRDWGAPYNEQF